The rows below give T cell receptor beta chains drawn from one sample of a study of T cell responses to AZD1222 COVID-19 vaccine. The method was immunoSEQ multiplex PCR; TCRdb's version includes in-frame clones alone and lacks a portion of them. The sample holds 110,000 to 150,000 clones, roughly 90% seen once. Sequencing used peripheral blood, obtained 28 days after the second AZD1222 dose. The receptors originated from an adult who received the AZD1222 COVID-19 vaccine. CDR3s include the opening cysteine and the closing phenylalanine or tryptophan. The D gene is left open where the match is weak. The size entry is marked missing in some rows and otherwise reads once, few, many or a size class.

d_call,j_call,clone_size,v_call,cdr3_aa,cdr3_nt
NA,TRBJ1-3,NA,TRBV29-1,CSDDRNHF,TGCAGCGACGACAGGAACCATTTT
TRBD1,TRBJ2-7,NA,TRBV7-2,CASSLFGQGAEQYF,TGTGCCAGCAGCTTATTCGGACAGGGGGCCGAGCAGTACTTC
TRBD2,TRBJ2-1,once,TRBV18,CASSPPQGGRDNEQFF,TGTGCCAGCTCACCACCCCAGGGCGGGAGGGACAATGAGCAGTTCTTC
NA,TRBJ1-1,NA,TRBV6-5,CASNPQGTEAFF,TGTGCCAGCAACCCCCAAGGCACTGAAGCTTTCTTT
NA,TRBJ2-7,NA,TRBV7-2,CASSASYEQYF,TGTGCCAGCAGCGCCTCCTACGAGCAGTACTTC
TRBD2,TRBJ2-5,once,TRBV7-3,CASSRGLAGGTETQYF,TGTGCCAGCAGCCGGGGACTAGCGGGAGGGACGGAGACCCAGTACTTC
TRBD1,TRBJ2-2,NA,TRBV5-1,CASNLYPGTGSPGELFF,TGCGCCAGCAACCTCTACCCCGGGACAGGGTCCCCCGGGGAGCTGTTTTTT
TRBD1,TRBJ1-2,NA,TRBV10-2,CASSASGGGYGYTF,TGCGCCAGCAGTGCATCAGGGGGGGGCTATGGCTACACCTTC
NA,TRBJ1-4,NA,TRBV29-1,CSVGAKGGNEKLFF,TGCAGCGTTGGGGCCAAGGGGGGCAATGAAAAACTGTTTTTT
NA,TRBJ2-2,NA,TRBV24-1,CATSLGGAGNTGELFF,TGTGCCACCTCTTTGGGGGGGGCTGGGAACACCGGGGAGCTGTTTTTT
NA,TRBJ1-5,NA,TRBV13,CASSLARGLPQHF,TGTGCCAGCAGCTTAGCCCGGGGTCTTCCCCAGCATTTT
TRBD1,TRBJ1-2,NA,TRBV25-1,CASSEFRTGVGYTF,TGTGCCAGCAGTGAATTTCGGACAGGGGTTGGCTACACCTTC
NA,TRBJ2-1,NA,TRBV19,CASSIIGGFYNEQFF,TGTGCCAGTAGTATAATAGGGGGATTCTACAATGAGCAGTTCTTC
NA,TRBJ2-3,NA,TRBV28,CASSFSTVNTDTQYF,TGTGCCAGCAGTTTTTCGACAGTGAACACAGATACGCAGTATTTT
NA,TRBJ1-1,NA,TRBV28,CASSPGGVSNTEAFF,TGTGCCAGCAGCCCCGGGGGGGTTTCGAACACTGAAGCTTTCTTT
NA,TRBJ1-5,NA,TRBV9,CASSPDLTPNQPQHF,TGTGCCAGCAGCCCCGACCTGACACCAAATCAGCCCCAGCATTTT
NA,TRBJ2-7,NA,TRBV6-5,CASRRDGAYEQYF,TGTGCCAGCAGGAGGGACGGAGCCTACGAGCAGTACTTC
NA,TRBJ2-2,NA,TRBV30,CAWSVRGRNTGELFF,TGTGCCTGGAGTGTACGCGGTAGGAACACCGGGGAGCTGTTTTTT
TRBD2,TRBJ2-7,NA,TRBV7-9,CASSPLDRLAGGPSEQYF,TGTGCCAGCAGCCCACTAGATCGACTAGCGGGAGGGCCCTCCGAGCAGTACTTC
NA,TRBJ2-7,NA,TRBV7-9,CASSPGSSPYEQYF,TGTGCCAGCAGCCCCGGGAGTTCACCCTACGAGCAGTACTTC
TRBD2,TRBJ2-2,NA,TRBV3-1/TRBV3-2,CASSQGSGRYTGELFF,TGTGCCAGCAGCCAGGGGAGCGGGAGGTACACCGGGGAGCTGTTTTTT
NA,TRBJ2-5,NA,TRBV7-2,CASKRPLGETQYF,TGTGCCAGCAAGCGACCGCTCGGAGAGACCCAGTACTTC
TRBD1,TRBJ2-7,NA,TRBV27,CASSNTGQTYEQYF,TGTGCCAGCAGCAATACGGGACAGACATACGAGCAGTACTTC
NA,TRBJ2-1,NA,TRBV5-1,CASSWGTIDNEQFF,TGCGCCAGCAGCTGGGGAACGATCGACAATGAGCAGTTCTTC
TRBD1,TRBJ1-2,NA,TRBV28,CASSPGQGHYGYTF,TGTGCCAGCAGTCCGGGACAGGGCCACTATGGCTACACCTTC
NA,TRBJ1-1,NA,TRBV15,CATSRVDPPEAFF,TGTGCCACCAGCAGGGTGGACCCCCCTGAAGCTTTCTTT
NA,TRBJ1-1,NA,TRBV5-6,CASSNWDQNTEAFF,TGTGCCAGCAGCAACTGGGACCAGAACACTGAAGCTTTCTTT
TRBD1,TRBJ1-5,NA,TRBV10-3,CAISRDRGSNQPQHF,TGTGCCATCAGCCGGGACAGAGGTAGCAATCAGCCCCAGCATTTT
NA,TRBJ2-3,NA,TRBV11-2,CAIRDGSSDTQYF,TGTGCCATACGGGACGGGAGTTCAGATACGCAGTATTTT
NA,TRBJ2-5,NA,TRBV11-3,CASRASGQETQYF,TGTGCCAGCAGGGCGAGTGGGCAAGAGACCCAGTACTTC
NA,TRBJ1-2,NA,TRBV6-2/TRBV6-3,CASSQNPGYGYTF,TGTGCCAGCAGTCAAAACCCCGGGTATGGCTACACCTTC
NA,TRBJ1-5,once,TRBV21-1,CASSTHRGQAGEEANQPQHF,TGTGCCAGCAGCACCCATAGAGGACAGGCCGGGGAGGAGGCCAATCAGCCCCAGCATTTT